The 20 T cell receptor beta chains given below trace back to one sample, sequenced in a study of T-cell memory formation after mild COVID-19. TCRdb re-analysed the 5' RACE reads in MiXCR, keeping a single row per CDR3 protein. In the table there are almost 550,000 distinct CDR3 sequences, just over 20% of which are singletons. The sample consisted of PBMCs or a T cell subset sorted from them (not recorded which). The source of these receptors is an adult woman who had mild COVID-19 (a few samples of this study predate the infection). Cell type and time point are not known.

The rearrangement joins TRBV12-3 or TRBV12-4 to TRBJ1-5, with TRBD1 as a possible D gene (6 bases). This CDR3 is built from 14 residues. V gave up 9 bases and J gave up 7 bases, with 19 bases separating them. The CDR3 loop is CASDRQVGRQPQHF. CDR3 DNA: TGTGCCAGTGACCGACAGGTTGGTCGACAGCCCCAGCATTTT.

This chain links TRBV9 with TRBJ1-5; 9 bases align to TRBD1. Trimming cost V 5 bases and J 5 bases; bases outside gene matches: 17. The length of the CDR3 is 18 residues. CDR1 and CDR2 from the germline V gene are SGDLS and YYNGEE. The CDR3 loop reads CASSLTDAGTGWDQPQHF. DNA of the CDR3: TGTGCCAGCAGTCTTACCGACGCCGGGACAGGGTGGGATCAGCCCCAGCATTTT.

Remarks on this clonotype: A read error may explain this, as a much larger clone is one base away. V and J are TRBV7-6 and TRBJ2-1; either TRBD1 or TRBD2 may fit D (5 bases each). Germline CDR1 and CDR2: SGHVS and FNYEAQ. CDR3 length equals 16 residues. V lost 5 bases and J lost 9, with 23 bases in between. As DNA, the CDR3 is TGTGCCAGCAGCCCTTACTTGTCCCCGGGACCGTGTGAGCAGTTCTTC. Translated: CASSPYLSPGPCEQFF.

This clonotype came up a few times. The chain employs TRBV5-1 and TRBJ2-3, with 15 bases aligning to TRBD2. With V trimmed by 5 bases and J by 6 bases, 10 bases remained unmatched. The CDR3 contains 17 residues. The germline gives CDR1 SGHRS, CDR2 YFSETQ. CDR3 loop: CASRHGRTSGGADTQYF. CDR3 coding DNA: TGCGCCAGCAGACACGGTCGGACTAGCGGGGGGGCGGATACGCAGTATTTT.

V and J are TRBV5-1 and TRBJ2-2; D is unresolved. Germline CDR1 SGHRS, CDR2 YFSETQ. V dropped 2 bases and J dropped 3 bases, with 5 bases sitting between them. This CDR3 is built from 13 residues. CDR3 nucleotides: TGCGCCAGCAGCTTTCGGGACACCGGGGAGCTGTTTTTT. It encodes CASSFRDTGELFF.

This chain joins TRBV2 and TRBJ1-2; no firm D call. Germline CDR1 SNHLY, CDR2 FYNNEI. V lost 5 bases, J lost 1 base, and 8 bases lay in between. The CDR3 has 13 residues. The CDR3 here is CASSSTINYGYTF. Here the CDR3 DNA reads TGTGCCAGCAGTTCGACAATTAACTATGGCTACACCTTC. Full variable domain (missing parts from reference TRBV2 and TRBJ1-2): EPEVTQTPSHQVTQMGQEVILRCVPISNHLYFYWYRQILGQKVEFLVSFYNNEISEKSEIFDDQFSVERPDGSNFTLKIRSTKLEDSAMYFCASSSTINYGYTFGSGTRLTVV.

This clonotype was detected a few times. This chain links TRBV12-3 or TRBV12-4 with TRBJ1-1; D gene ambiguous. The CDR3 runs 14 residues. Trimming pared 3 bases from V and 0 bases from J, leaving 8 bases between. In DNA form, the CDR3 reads TGTGCCAGCAGTTTCCAGGTGATGAACACTGAAGCTTTCTTT. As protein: CASSFQVMNTEAFF.

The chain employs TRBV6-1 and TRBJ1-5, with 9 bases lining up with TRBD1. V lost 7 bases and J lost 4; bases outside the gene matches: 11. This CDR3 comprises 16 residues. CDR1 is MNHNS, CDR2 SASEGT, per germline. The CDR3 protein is CASKTTPQGANQPQHF. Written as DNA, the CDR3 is TGTGCCAGCAAGACCACGCCACAGGGGGCGAATCAGCCCCAGCATTTT.

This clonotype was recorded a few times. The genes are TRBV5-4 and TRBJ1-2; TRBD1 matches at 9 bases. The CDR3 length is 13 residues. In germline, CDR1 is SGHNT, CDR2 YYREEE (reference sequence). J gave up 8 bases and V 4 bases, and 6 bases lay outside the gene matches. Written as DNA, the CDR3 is TGTGCCAGCAGCCGGGACAGGGCAGAAGGCTACACCTTC. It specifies CASSRDRAEGYTF.

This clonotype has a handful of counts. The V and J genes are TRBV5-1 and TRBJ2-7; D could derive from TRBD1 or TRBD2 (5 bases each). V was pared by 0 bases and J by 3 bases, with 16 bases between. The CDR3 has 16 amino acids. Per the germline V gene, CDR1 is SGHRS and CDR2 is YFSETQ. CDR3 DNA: TGCGCCAGCAGCTTGGCCGAGCCGGGGCCCGTCTACGAGCAGTACTTC. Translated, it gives CASSLAEPGPVYEQYF. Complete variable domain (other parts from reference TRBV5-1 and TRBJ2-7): KAGVTQTPRYLIKTRGQQVTLSCSPISGHRSVSWYQQTPGQGLQFLFEYFSETQRNKGNFPGRFSGRQFSNSRSEMNVSTLELGDSALYLCASSLAEPGPVYEQYFGPGTRLTVT.

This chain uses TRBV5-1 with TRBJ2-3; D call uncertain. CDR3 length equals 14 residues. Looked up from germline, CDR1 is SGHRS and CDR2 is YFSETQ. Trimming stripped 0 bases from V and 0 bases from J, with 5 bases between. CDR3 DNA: TGCGCCAGCAGCTTGGAGGTTAGCACAGATACGCAGTATTTT. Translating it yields CASSLEVSTDTQYF.

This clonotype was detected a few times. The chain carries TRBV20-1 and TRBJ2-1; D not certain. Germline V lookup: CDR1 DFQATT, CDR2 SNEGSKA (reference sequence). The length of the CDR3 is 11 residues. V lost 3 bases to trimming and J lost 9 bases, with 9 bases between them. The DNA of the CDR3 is TGCAGTGCTAGTCGAGAAGGTGAGCAGTTCTTC. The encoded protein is CSASREGEQFF.

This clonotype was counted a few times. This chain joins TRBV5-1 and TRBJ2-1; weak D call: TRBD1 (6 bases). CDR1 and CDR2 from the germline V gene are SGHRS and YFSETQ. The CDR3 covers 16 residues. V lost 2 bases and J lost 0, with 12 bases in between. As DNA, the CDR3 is TGCGCCAGCAGCTTTCTTGACAGGAGCTCCTACAATGAGCAGTTCTTC. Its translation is CASSFLDRSSYNEQFF.

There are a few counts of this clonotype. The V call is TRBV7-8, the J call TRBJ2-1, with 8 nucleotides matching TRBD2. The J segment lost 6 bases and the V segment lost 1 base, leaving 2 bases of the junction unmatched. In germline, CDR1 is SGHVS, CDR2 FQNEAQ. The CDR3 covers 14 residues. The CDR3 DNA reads TGTGCCAGCAGCTTAGATGGGACTAGCAATGAGCAGTTCTTC. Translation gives CASSLDGTSNEQFF.

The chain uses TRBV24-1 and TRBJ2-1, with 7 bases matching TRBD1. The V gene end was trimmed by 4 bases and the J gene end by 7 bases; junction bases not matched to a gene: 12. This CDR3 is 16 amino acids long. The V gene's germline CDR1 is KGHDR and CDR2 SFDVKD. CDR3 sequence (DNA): TGTGCCACCAGTGACCGTGACAGGGTCGAGGGGAATGAGCAGTTCTTC. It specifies CATSDRDRVEGNEQFF.

The CDR3 protein is CASSLVRDYNEQFF. CDR3 coding DNA: TGTGCCAGCAGCTTGGTCCGGGACTACAATGAGCAGTTCTTC. The chain couples TRBV7-9 to TRBJ2-1, with a possible D match to TRBD2 (5 bases). The CDR3 extends over 14 amino acids. The V end was cut by 3 bases, the J end by 3 bases, with 9 bases between. Germline-derived CDR1 and CDR2 are SEHNR and FQNEAQ (reference sequence).

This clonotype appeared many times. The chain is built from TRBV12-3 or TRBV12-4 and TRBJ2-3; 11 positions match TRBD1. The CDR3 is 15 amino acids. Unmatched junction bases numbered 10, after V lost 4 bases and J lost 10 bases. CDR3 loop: CASSSSGQGGWAQYF. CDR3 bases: TGTGCCAGCAGTTCCTCGGGACAGGGGGGGTGGGCGCAGTATTTT.

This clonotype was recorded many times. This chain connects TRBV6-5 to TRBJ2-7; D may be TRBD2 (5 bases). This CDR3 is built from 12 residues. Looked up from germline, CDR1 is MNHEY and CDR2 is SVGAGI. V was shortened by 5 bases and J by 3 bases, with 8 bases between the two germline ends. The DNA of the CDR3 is TGTGCCAGCAGTAGCGGACTCTACGAGCAGTACTTC. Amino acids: CASSSGLYEQYF.

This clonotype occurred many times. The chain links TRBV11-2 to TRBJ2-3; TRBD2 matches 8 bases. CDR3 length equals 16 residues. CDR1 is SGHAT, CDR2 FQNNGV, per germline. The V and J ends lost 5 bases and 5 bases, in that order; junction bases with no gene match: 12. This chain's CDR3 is CASSPRREGLGDTQYF. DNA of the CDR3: TGTGCCAGCAGCCCCCGACGGGAGGGCCTTGGAGATACGCAGTATTTT.

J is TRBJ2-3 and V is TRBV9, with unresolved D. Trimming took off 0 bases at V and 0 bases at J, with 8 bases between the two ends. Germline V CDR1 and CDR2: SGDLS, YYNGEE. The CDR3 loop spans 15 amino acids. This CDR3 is CASSVGPGSTDTQYF. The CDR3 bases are TGTGCCAGCAGCGTAGGACCGGGTAGCACAGATACGCAGTATTTT.